Listed below are T cell receptor beta chains from one sample, sequenced in a study of T cell responses to AZD1222 COVID-19 vaccine. Method: immunoSEQ multiplex PCR; TCRdb's copy keeps in-frame clones and lacks some. The table has around 140,000 clones, about 93% seen once. The input for sequencing was peripheral blood, taken on day 0 of AZD1222 vaccination. The receptors here all came from an adult in good health. The CDR3 runs from the conserved cysteine through the conserved F or W. A D gene is named only where the DNA matches it firmly. Only some rows state a clone size, as once, few, many or a class for expanded clones.

abundance: -; d_gene: -; j_gene: TRBJ2-2; v_gene: TRBV6-5; CDR3aa: CASTTRGDTGELFF; CDR3nt: TGTGCCAGCACCACGAGGGGAGACACCGGGGAGCTGTTTTTT
abundance: -; d_gene: TRBD2; j_gene: TRBJ2-1; v_gene: TRBV6-1; CDR3aa: CASSEALAGGYNEQFF; CDR3nt: TGTGCCAGCAGTGAAGCGCTAGCGGGGGGTTACAATGAGCAGTTCTTC
abundance: -; d_gene: TRBD1; j_gene: TRBJ2-2; v_gene: TRBV5-1; CDR3aa: CASGLQGPRGLFF; CDR3nt: TGCGCCAGCGGTCTACAGGGGCCGAGGGGGCTGTTTTTT
abundance: -; d_gene: TRBD1; j_gene: TRBJ1-6; v_gene: TRBV6-6; CDR3aa: CASRSDRASPLHF; CDR3nt: TGTGCCAGCAGGTCGGACAGGGCTTCACCCCTCCACTTT
abundance: -; d_gene: -; j_gene: TRBJ2-7; v_gene: TRBV3-1/TRBV3-2; CDR3aa: CASSQGRDAGRTYEQYF; CDR3nt: TGTGCCAGCAGCCAAGGGAGGGATGCGGGACGAACCTACGAGCAGTACTTC
abundance: -; d_gene: TRBD1; j_gene: TRBJ1-1; v_gene: TRBV7-9; CDR3aa: CASSLGGWAGGMGEEAFF; CDR3nt: TGTGCCAGCAGCTTAGGTGGATGGGCAGGGGGTATGGGAGAGGAAGCTTTCTTT
abundance: few; d_gene: -; j_gene: TRBJ1-5; v_gene: TRBV7-2; CDR3aa: CASKKGGYSNQPQHF; CDR3nt: TGTGCCAGCAAAAAAGGGGGGTATAGCAATCAGCCCCAGCATTTT
abundance: -; d_gene: -; j_gene: TRBJ2-2; v_gene: TRBV24-1; CDR3aa: CATSVGGSNTGELFF; CDR3nt: TGTGCCACCAGTGTTGGAGGGTCCAACACCGGGGAGCTGTTTTTT
abundance: -; d_gene: -; j_gene: TRBJ2-1; v_gene: TRBV12-3/TRBV12-4; CDR3aa: CASSEHRAGEQFF; CDR3nt: TGTGCCAGCAGCGAACATAGGGCTGGTGAGCAGTTCTTC
abundance: -; d_gene: TRBD1; j_gene: TRBJ1-2; v_gene: TRBV12-5; CDR3aa: CASGPDVRTGEKGYGYTF; CDR3nt: TGTGCTAGTGGTCCCGACGTAAGGACAGGGGAGAAGGGCTATGGCTACACCTTC
abundance: -; d_gene: TRBD2; j_gene: TRBJ2-7; v_gene: TRBV9; CDR3aa: CASSGLGDSKTSGSPYEQYF; CDR3nt: TGTGCCAGCAGCGGTTTGGGGGATTCAAAGACTAGCGGGAGTCCCTACGAGCAGTACTTC
abundance: -; d_gene: -; j_gene: TRBJ1-1; v_gene: TRBV5-8; CDR3aa: CASSLSPGLWDTEAFF; CDR3nt: TGTGCCAGCAGCTTATCCCCGGGACTATGGGACACTGAAGCTTTCTTT
abundance: -; d_gene: -; j_gene: TRBJ2-2; v_gene: TRBV5-6; CDR3aa: CASSLWGAAMNTGELFF; CDR3nt: TGTGCCAGCAGCCTTTGGGGGGCGGCGATGAACACCGGGGAGCTGTTTTTT
abundance: -; d_gene: TRBD1; j_gene: TRBJ2-2; v_gene: TRBV19; CDR3aa: CASRTGGVQRANTGELFF; CDR3nt: TGTGCCAGTAGGACAGGGGGCGTTCAGCGCGCGAACACCGGGGAGCTGTTTTTT
abundance: -; d_gene: -; j_gene: TRBJ2-2; v_gene: TRBV2; CDR3aa: CASSGIAANTGELFF; CDR3nt: TGTGCCAGCAGTGGGATAGCGGCAAACACCGGGGAGCTGTTTTTT
abundance: once; d_gene: -; j_gene: TRBJ2-3; v_gene: TRBV5-5; CDR3aa: CASSLGGPDTQYF; CDR3nt: TGTGCCAGCAGCTTGGGTGGACCAGATACGCAGTATTTT
abundance: -; d_gene: TRBD2; j_gene: TRBJ2-3; v_gene: TRBV12-3/TRBV12-4; CDR3aa: CASSPTSGTQYF; CDR3nt: TGTGCCAGCAGTCCTACTAGCGGTACGCAGTATTTT
abundance: -; d_gene: TRBD1; j_gene: TRBJ2-7; v_gene: TRBV24-1; CDR3aa: CATSGGQAYEQYF; CDR3nt: TGTGCCACCAGTGGGGGACAGGCCTACGAGCAGTACTTC
abundance: -; d_gene: TRBD1; j_gene: TRBJ2-1; v_gene: TRBV18; CDR3aa: CASSPTTGTGGVQFF; CDR3nt: TGTGCCAGCTCACCAACTACTGGGACAGGGGGCGTTCAGTTCTTC
abundance: -; d_gene: -; j_gene: TRBJ2-7; v_gene: TRBV5-1; CDR3aa: CASSSGQVRYEQYF; CDR3nt: TGCGCCAGCAGCTCCGGACAAGTCCGCTACGAGCAGTACTTC
abundance: -; d_gene: TRBD2; j_gene: TRBJ2-7; v_gene: TRBV5-1; CDR3aa: CASSLRAGENEQYF; CDR3nt: TGCGCCAGCAGCTTGCGGGCGGGAGAGAACGAGCAGTACTTC
abundance: -; d_gene: -; j_gene: TRBJ1-5; v_gene: TRBV12-3/TRBV12-4; CDR3aa: CASSPTGYQPQHF; CDR3nt: TGTGCCAGCAGCCCTACAGGGTATCAGCCCCAGCATTTT
abundance: -; d_gene: -; j_gene: TRBJ1-1; v_gene: TRBV4-3; CDR3aa: CASSQAGRKAFF; CDR3nt: TGCGCCAGCAGCCAAGCTGGCCGGAAAGCTTTCTTT
abundance: once; d_gene: -; j_gene: TRBJ2-2; v_gene: TRBV11-3; CDR3aa: CASSPSRVGTGELFF; CDR3nt: TGTGCCAGCAGCCCCAGTAGGGTTGGCACCGGGGAGCTGTTTTTT
abundance: -; d_gene: TRBD2; j_gene: TRBJ2-7; v_gene: TRBV7-2; CDR3aa: CASSPRLAGVREQYF; CDR3nt: TGTGCCAGCAGCCCTCGGCTAGCGGGAGTTCGTGAGCAGTACTTC
abundance: -; d_gene: TRBD1; j_gene: TRBJ1-1; v_gene: TRBV4-1; CDR3aa: CASSQAGQGGTEAFF; CDR3nt: TGCGCCAGCAGCCAAGCGGGGCAGGGGGGCACTGAAGCTTTCTTT